Listed below are T cell receptor beta chains from one sample, sequenced in a study of blood T cells in healthy people across ages. TCRdb recomputed calls from the 5' RACE reads with MiXCR, one row per CDR3 protein. The sample has approximately 960,000 distinct CDR3 sequences, about 28% seen once. Another study also made use of these data, one on T cells of mothers and their children.

Sequencing was carried out using blood. The receptors here all came from a woman in her forties in good health. Each CDR3 is given without its conserved first and last residue. The listing skips clone size in some rows; elsewhere it reads once, few, many or a size class.

V	size	J	CDR3
TRBV27	few	TRBJ1-1	ASSLAPGEGVNTEAF
TRBV2	.	TRBJ2-7	ASSGQGNSYEQY
TRBV4-1	.	TRBJ2-1	ASSQKLAGGPPYNEQF
TRBV5-6	few	TRBJ1-1	ASSWGTSNTEAF
TRBV7-9	many	TRBJ2-1	ASSLRGQGPDRGNEQF
TRBV12-3/TRBV12-4	many	TRBJ2-1	ASSFGQPDWQF
TRBV7-2	few	TRBJ1-1	ASRGGGQGASTEAF
TRBV10-3	.	TRBJ2-1	ATSSSGGNEQF
TRBV20-1	.	TRBJ2-5	SARVSAGRETQY
TRBV13	many	TRBJ2-3	ASSLRTSGTDTQY
TRBV5-6	many	TRBJ2-1	ASSSGTLYNEQF
TRBV18	.	TRBJ2-7	ASSLGQGSGTYEQY
TRBV5-1	many	TRBJ2-7	ASSLVGNYEQY
TRBV7-2	few	TRBJ1-1	ASSVSVNTEAF
TRBV28	many	TRBJ2-3	ASRTIAGGRRTDTQY
TRBV5-1	.	TRBJ2-7	ASTRDRGLSYEQY
TRBV9	many	TRBJ1-1	ASSKGNSNGITEAF
TRBV7-3	many	TRBJ2-5	ASSSPGLAQETQY
TRBV3-1	.	TRBJ2-1	ASSQEGRAYYNEQF
TRBV7-9	.	TRBJ1-2	AGLTMSKNGYT
TRBV5-8	.	TRBJ2-6	ASSLTKGARLGANVLT
TRBV5-1	many	TRBJ1-4	ASSLSAGVDEKLF
TRBV20-1	.	TRBJ2-3	SARPGVAGTDTQY
TRBV4-2	.	TRBJ1-3	ASSLEGGEGSGNTIY
TRBV18	.	TRBJ2-1	ASSPGQGVSYNEQF
TRBV7-8	many	TRBJ2-5	ASSPSPLLRLRGQETQY
TRBV20-1	.	TRBJ1-2	SAHSGTGSGYT
TRBV20-1	many	TRBJ2-1	RAAAGTEQF
TRBV4-2	.	TRBJ2-1	ASSQGDSDEQF
TRBV28	many	TRBJ2-7	ASSSRGLAGVSYEQY
TRBV2	.	TRBJ1-6	ASRPTGGRNNSPLH
TRBV15	.	TRBJ2-6	ATSRVQWNSGANVLT
TRBV5-5	few	TRBJ1-3	ASSSSSGNTIY
TRBV7-2	many	TRBJ2-3	ASTPPVASRSQY
TRBV7-9	many	TRBJ2-5	ASSLRTGVGEQY
TRBV7-2	many	TRBJ2-1	ASRPWRGSDNEQF
TRBV4-1	many	TRBJ2-1	ASSQGQGLYNEQF
TRBV6-5	.	TRBJ2-1	ASSWGSGGSYNEQF
TRBV3-1	.	TRBJ1-2	ASSQLGQGIYGYT
TRBV24-1	few	TRBJ2-1	ATSDSRQGASAGQF
TRBV7-2	.	TRBJ2-7	ASSPMPASYEQY